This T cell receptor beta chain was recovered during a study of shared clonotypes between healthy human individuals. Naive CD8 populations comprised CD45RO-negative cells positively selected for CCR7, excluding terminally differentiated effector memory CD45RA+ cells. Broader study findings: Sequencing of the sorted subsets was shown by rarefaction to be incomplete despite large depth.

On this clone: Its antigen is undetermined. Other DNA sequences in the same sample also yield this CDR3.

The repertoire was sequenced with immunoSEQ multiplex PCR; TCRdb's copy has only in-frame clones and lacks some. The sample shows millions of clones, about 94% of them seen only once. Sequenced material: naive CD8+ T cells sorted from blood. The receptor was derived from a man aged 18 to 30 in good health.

CDR3 in amino acids: CATSSGQGGYEQYF. For the CDR3, the DNA is TGTGCCACCAGCAGCGGACAGGGTGGGTACGAGCAGTACTTC. The rearrangement links TRBV15 to TRBJ2-7; 8 nucleotides line up with TRBD1. The CDR3 extends over 14 amino acids. CDR1 is LNHNV and CDR2 is YYDKDF in the germline V gene (reference sequence). V lost 3 bases, J lost 4 bases, and 5 bases stayed unmatched.